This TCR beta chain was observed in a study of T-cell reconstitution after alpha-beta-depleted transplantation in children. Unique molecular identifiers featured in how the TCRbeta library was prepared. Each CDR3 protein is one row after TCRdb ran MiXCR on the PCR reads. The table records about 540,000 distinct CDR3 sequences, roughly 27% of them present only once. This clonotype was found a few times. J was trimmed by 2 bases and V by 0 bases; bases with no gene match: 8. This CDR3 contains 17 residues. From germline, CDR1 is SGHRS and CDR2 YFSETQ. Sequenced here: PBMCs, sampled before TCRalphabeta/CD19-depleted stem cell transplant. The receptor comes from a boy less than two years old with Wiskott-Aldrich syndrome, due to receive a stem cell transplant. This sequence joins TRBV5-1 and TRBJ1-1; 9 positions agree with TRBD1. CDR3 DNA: TGCGCCAGCAGCTTGGCCCCGGGACAGGGTTCCAACACTGAAGCTTTCTTT. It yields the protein CASSLAPGQGSNTEAFF.